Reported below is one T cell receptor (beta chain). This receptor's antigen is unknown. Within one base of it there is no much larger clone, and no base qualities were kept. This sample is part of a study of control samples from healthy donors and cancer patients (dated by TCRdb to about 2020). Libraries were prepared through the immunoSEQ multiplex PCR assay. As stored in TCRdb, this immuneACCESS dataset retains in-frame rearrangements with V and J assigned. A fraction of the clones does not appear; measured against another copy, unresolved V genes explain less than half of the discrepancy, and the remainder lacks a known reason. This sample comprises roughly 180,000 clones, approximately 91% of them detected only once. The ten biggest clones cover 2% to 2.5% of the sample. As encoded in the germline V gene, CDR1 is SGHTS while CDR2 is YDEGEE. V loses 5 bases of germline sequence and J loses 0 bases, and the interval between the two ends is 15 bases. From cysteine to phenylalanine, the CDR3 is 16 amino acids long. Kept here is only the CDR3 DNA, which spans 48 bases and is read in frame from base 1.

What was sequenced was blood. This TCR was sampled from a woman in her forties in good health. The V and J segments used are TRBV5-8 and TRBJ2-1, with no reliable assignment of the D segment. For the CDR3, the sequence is CASSGAGRPSYNEQFF. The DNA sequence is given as TGTGCCAGCAGTGGTGCCGGCCGTCCCTCCTACAATGAGCAGTTCTTC.